This T cell receptor (beta chain) was recovered during a study of cytomegalovirus exposure and HLA in healthy donors. General study results and limits: The CMV antigen specificity of three CMV-associated chains was confirmed through in vitro analysis.

On this clone: Its specificity is unknown.

Germline-derived CDR1 and CDR2 are SGHAT and FQNNGV. V was trimmed by 5 bases and J by 5 bases, leaving 18 bases between them. There are 15 residues in the CDR3. The PCR ran on 60 Vbeta and 13 Jbeta primers. Produced via immunoSEQ multiplex PCR; TCRdb's table is partial and in-frame only. The sample has about 200,000 clones; 82% are singletons. This receptor was identified in a woman between 45 and 65 years old in good health and CMV-seropositive. The J gene is TRBJ1-1, the V gene TRBV11-2, with D unresolved. Sequencing input: PBMCs. The CDR3 DNA is TGTGCCAGCAGCGATCCGGGATTCGAGGAGACTGAAGCTTTCTTT. Its translation: CASSDPGFEETEAFF.